The source of this T cell receptor (beta chain) is a study of vaccination and CD4 T cells after COVID-19. Stated time point: late sampling 161 to 241 days after vaccination in a few convalescent patients. Treatment defined: roughly 10-day PBMC culture with coronavirus spike peptide pools or control peptides (ViraFEST assay). Germline values: CDR1 MRHNA, CDR2 SNTAGT. V was cut by 6 bases and J by 1 base, with 15 bases left in between. This CDR3 is 15 amino acids long. Cultured CD4+ T cell DNA underwent sequencing with the Oncomine TCR Beta short-read assay. TCRdb reanalysed the PCR reads using MiXCR and keeps one entry per CDR3 protein. There are about 15,000 distinct CDR3 sequences in the sample; about 50% occur only once, and approximately 17% lies in the top ten. About this clonotype itself: Its antigen is currently unknown.

The V call is TRBV6-4, the J call TRBJ1-1; D unclear. Sequenced material: CD4+ T cells from blood, cultured in vitro, taken about 7 months after SARS-CoV-2 vaccination. This sequence was found in a human donor who had recovered from COVID-19. This chain's CDR3 is CASSSDSARNTEAFF. Written as DNA, the CDR3 is TGTGCCAGCAGCTCCGACTCCGCCAGGAACACTGAAGCTTTCTTT.